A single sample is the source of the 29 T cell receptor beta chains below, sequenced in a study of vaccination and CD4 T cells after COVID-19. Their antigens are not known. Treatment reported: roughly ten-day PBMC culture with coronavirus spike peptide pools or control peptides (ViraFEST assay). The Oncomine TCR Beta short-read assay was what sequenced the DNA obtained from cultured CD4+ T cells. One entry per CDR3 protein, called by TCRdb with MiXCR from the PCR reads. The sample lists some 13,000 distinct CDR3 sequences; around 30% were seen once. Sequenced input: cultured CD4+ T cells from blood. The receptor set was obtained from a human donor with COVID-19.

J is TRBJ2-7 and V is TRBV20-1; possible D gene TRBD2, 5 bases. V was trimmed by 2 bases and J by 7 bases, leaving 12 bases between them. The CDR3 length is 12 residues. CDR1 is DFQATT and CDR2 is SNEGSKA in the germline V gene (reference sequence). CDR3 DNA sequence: TGCAGTGCTAGACCCGGACTGGGAGAGCAGTACTTC. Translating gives CSARPGLGEQYF.

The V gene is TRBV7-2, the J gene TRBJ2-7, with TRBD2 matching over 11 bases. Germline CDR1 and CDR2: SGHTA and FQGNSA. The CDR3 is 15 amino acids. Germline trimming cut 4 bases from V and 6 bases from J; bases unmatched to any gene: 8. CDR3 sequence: CASSYSGGAKGEQYF. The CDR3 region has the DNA TGTGCCAGCAGCTATAGCGGGGGGGCAAAGGGCGAGCAGTACTTC.

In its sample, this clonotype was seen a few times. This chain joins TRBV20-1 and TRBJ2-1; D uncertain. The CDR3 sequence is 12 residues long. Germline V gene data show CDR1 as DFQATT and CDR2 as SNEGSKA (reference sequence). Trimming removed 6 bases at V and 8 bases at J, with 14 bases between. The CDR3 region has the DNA TGCAGTGCCACCGACCGATCCGATGAGCAGTTCTTC. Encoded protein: CSATDRSDEQFF.

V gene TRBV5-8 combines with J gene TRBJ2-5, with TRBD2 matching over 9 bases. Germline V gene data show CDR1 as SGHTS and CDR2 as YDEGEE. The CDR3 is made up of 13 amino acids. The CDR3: CATSAGGLGTQYF. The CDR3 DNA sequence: TGTGCTACGTCGGCGGGGGGGCTGGGAACCCAGTACTTC.

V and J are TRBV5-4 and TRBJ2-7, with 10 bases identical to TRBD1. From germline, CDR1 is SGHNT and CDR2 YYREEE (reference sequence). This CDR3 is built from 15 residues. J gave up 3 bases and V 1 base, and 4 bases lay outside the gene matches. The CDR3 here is CASSLSGTGVYEQYF. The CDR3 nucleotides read TGTGCCAGCAGCTTGTCCGGGACAGGGGTCTACGAGCAGTACTTC.

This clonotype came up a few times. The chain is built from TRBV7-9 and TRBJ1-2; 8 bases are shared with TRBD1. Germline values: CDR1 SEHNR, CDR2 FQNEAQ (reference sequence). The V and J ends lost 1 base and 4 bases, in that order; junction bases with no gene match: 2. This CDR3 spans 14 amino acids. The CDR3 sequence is CASSLVQGAYGYTF. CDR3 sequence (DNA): TGTGCCAGCAGCTTAGTCCAGGGGGCCTATGGCTACACCTTC.

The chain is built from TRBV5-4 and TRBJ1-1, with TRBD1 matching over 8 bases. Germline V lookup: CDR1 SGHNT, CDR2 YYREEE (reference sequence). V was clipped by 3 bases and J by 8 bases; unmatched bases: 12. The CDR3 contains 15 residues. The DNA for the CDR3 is TGTGCCAGCAGCTCGACAGGGGCCTCTCGGGGAGAAGCTTTCTTT. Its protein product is CASSSTGASRGEAFF.

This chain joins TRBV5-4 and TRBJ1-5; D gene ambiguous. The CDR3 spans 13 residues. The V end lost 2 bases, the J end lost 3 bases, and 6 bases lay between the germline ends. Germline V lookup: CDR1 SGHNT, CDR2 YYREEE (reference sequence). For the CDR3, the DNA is TGTGCCAGCAGCTTTGAACCCAATCAGCCCCAGCATTTT. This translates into CASSFEPNQPQHF.

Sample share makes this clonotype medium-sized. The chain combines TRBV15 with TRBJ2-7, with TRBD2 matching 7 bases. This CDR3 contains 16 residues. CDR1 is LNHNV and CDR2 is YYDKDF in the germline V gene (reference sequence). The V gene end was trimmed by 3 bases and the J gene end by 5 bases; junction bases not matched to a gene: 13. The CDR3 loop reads CATSRDLGLVADEQYF. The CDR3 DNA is TGTGCCACCAGCAGGGACTTAGGACTAGTTGCGGACGAGCAGTACTTC.

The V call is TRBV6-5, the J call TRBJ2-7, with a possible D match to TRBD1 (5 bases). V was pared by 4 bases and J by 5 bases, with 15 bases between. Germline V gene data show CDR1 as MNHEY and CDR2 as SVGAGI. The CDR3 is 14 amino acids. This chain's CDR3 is CASSLAHGRDEQYF. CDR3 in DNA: TGTGCCAGCAGTTTGGCACATGGCAGGGACGAGCAGTACTTC.

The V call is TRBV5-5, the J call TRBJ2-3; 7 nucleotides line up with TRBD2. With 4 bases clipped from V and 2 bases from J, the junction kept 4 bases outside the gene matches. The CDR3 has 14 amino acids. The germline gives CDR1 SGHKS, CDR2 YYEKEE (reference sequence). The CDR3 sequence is CASSPRDYTDTQYF. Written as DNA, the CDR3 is TGTGCCAGCAGCCCGCGGGACTACACAGATACGCAGTATTTT.

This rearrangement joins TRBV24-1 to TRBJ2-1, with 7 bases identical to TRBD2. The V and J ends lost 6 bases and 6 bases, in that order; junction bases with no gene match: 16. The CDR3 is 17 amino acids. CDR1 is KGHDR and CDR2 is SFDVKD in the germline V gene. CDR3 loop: CATSSPTVRGGINEQFF. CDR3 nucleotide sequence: TGTGCCACCAGTTCTCCGACTGTTCGCGGGGGAATCAATGAGCAGTTCTTC.

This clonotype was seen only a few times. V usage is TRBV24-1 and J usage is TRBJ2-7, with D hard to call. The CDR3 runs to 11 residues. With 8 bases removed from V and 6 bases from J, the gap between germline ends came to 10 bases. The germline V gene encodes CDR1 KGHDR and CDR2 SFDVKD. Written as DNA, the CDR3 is TGTGCCACCAACGACGGGTCCGAGCAGTACTTC. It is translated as CATNDGSEQYF.

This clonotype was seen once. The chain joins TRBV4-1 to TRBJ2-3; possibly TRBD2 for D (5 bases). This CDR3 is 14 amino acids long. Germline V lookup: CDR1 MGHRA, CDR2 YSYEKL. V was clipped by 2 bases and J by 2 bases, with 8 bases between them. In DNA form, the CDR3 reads TGCGCCAGCAGCCAAACGGGGAACACAGATACGCAGTATTTT. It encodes CASSQTGNTDTQYF.

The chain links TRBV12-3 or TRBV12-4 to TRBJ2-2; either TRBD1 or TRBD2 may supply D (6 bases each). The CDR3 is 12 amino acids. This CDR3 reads CVVGGGTGELFF. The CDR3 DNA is TGTGTTGTCGGGGGCGGGACCGGGGAGCTGTTTTTT.

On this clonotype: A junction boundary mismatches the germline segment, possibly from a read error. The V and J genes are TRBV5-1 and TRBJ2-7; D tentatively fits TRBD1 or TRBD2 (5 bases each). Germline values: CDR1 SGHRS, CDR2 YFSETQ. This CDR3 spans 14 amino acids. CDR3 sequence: CASTLVQGVEEQYF. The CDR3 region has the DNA TGCGCCAGCACCTTGGTTCAGGGAGTTGAAGAGCAGTACTTC. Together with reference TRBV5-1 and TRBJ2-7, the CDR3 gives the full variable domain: KAGVTQTPRYLIKTRGQQVTLSCSPISGHRSVSWYQQTPGQGLQFLFEYFSETQRNKGNFPGRFSGRQFSNSRSEMNVSTLELGDSALYLCASTLVQGVEEQYFGPGTRLTVT.

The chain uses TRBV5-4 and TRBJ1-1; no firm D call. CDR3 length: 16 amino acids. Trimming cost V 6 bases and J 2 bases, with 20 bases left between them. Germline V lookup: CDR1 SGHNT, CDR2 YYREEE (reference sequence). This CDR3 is CASTPGKGRINTEAFF. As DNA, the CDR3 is TGTGCCAGCACCCCGGGTAAAGGGCGGATAAACACTGAAGCTTTCTTT.

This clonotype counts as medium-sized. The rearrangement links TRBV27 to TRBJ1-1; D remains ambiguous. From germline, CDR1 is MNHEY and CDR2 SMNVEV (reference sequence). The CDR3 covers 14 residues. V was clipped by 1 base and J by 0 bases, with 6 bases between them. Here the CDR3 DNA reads TGTGCCAGCAGTTTATGGGCGGTGAACACTGAAGCTTTCTTT. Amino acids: CASSLWAVNTEAFF.

The CDR3 DNA reads TGTGCCAGCAGCTTAGCGCGGGGGGCAATCCAAGAGACCCAGTACTTC. This gives the protein CASSLARGAIQETQYF. The rearrangement uses TRBV7-9 and TRBJ2-5; 8 bases align to TRBD2. CDR1 is SEHNR, CDR2 FQNEAQ, per germline (reference sequence). The V segment lost 0 bases and the J segment 1 base; nucleotides outside the gene matches: 4. This CDR3 region has 16 residues.

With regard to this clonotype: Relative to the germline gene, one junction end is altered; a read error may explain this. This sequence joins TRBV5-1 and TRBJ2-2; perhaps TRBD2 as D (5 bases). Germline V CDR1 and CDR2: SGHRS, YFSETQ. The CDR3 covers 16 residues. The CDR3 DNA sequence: TGCGCCAGCAGGTTGGTGGAGCGGAGGACCACCGGGGAGCTGTTTTTT. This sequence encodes CASRLVERRTTGELFF.

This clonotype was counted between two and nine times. In DNA, the CDR3 is TGTGCCAGTAGTATCGGACAGCTGAACACTGAAGCTTTCTTT. This sequence encodes CASSIGQLNTEAFF. This chain links TRBV19 with TRBJ1-1; tentatively, D is TRBD1 (6 bases). Germline values: CDR1 LNHDA, CDR2 SQIVND (reference sequence). The CDR3 has 14 residues. V was shortened by 3 bases and J by 0 bases, with 8 bases between the two germline ends.

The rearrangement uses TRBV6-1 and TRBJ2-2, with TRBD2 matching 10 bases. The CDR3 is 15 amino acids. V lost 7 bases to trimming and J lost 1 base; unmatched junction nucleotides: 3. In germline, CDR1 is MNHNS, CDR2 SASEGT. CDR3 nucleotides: TGTGCCAGCAAATCTAGCGGGGGGAACACCGGGGAGCTGTTTTTT. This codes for CASKSSGGNTGELFF.

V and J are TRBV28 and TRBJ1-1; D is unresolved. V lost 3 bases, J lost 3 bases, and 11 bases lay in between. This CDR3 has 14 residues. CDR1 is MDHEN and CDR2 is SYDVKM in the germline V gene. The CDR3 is CASSFRPGDTEAFF. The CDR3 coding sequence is TGTGCCAGCAGTTTTCGTCCCGGGGACACTGAAGCTTTCTTT.

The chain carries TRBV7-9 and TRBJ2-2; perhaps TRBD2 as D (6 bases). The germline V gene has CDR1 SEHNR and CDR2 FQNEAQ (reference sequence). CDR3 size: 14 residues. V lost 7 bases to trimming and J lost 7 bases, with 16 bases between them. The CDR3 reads CASIQYTGVGELFF. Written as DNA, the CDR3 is TGTGCCAGCATCCAATATACGGGGGTCGGGGAGCTGTTTTTT.

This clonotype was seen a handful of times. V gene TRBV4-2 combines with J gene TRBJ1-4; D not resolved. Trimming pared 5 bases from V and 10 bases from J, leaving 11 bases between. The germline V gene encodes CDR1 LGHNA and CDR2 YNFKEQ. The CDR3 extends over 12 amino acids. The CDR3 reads CASSDSGVKLFF. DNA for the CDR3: TGTGCCAGCAGCGACTCGGGAGTAAAACTGTTTTTT.

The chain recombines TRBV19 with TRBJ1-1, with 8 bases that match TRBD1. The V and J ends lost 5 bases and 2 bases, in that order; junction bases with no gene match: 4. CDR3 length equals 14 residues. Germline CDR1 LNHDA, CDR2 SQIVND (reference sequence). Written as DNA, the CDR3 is TGTGCCAGTAGTGCAGCAGGGGGCAACACTGAAGCTTTCTTT. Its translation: CASSAAGGNTEAFF.

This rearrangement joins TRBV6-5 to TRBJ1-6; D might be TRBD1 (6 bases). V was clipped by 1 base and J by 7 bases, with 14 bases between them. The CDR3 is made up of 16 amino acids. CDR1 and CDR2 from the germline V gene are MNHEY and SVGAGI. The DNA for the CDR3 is TGTGCCAGCAGTTACTACAGGGCTGGGGGAAATTCACCCCTCCACTTT. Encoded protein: CASSYYRAGGNSPLHF.

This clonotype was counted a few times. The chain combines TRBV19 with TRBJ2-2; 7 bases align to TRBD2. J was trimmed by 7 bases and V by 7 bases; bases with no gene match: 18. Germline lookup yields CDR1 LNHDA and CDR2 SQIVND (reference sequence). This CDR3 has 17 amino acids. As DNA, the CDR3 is TGTGCCAGTACCGGGGTGGGGCTAGCGGAATCCTACGGGGAGCTGTTTTTT. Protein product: CASTGVGLAESYGELFF.

CDR3 region: CASSPHRDSIYEQYF. CDR3 DNA sequence: TGTGCCAGCAGCCCCCACCGGGACAGCATCTACGAGCAGTACTTC. The V gene is TRBV6-2 or TRBV6-3, the J gene TRBJ2-7; 7 nucleotides match TRBD1. The CDR3 has 15 amino acids. V shed 6 bases and J 3 bases; nucleotides not matched to a gene: 11. Germline V CDR1 and CDR2: MNHEY, SVGEGT.